Shown below are 24 T cell receptor beta chains from a single sample sequenced in a study of identical twins' blood T cells. From the 5' RACE reads, TCRdb called clonotypes with MiXCR, one entry per CDR3 protein. The sample lists fewer than 450,000 distinct CDR3 sequences, about 28% seen once, with 6% to 7% in the top ten. Material for sequencing was PBMCs. The receptors derive from a woman between 18 and 50 years old in good health.

The rearrangement uses TRBV7-9 and TRBJ1-1; a possible D gene is TRBD1 (5 bases). The CDR3 runs 15 residues. V was cut by 3 bases and J by 0 bases, with 11 bases left in between. From germline, CDR1 is SEHNR and CDR2 FQNEAQ (reference sequence). CDR3 amino acids: CASSLDTRVNTEAFF. The CDR3 DNA sequence: TGTGCCAGCAGCTTGGACACCCGAGTGAACACTGAAGCTTTCTTT.

This clonotype was recorded a few times. This chain uses TRBV11-2 with TRBJ1-6, with D unresolved. The V gene lost 2 bases and the J gene lost 14 bases, with 10 bases spanning the gap. Germline CDR1 reads SGHAT; CDR2 reads FQNNGV. CDR3 length: 12 amino acids. The CDR3 bases are TGTGCCAGCAGCTTACTGGGTCTATCCCTCCACTTT. Encoded protein: CASSLLGLSLHF.

The gene calls are TRBV6-1 and TRBJ1-1; the D gene is possibly TRBD1 (6 bases). In germline, CDR1 is MNHNS, CDR2 SASEGT. The CDR3 spans 13 residues. The V end lost 7 bases, the J end lost 6 bases, and 15 bases lay between the germline ends. The CDR3 DNA is TGTGCCAGCACTTTGGGGGGGCGATCTGAAGCTTTCTTT. It codes for CASTLGGRSEAFF.

A few counts support this clonotype. V and J are TRBV4-1 and TRBJ1-1; possible D gene TRBD1, 6 bases. Germline V gives CDR1 MGHRA, CDR2 YSYEKL. The germline V and J ends were trimmed by 0 bases and 5 bases, with 16 bases remaining between them. The CDR3 runs to 16 residues. Here the CDR3 DNA reads TGCGCCAGCAGCCAAGAGGAGATCAGGGGTCGAACTGAAGCTTTCTTT. This gives the protein CASSQEEIRGRTEAFF.

This chain joins TRBV10-3 and TRBJ1-1, with D unresolved. Germline CDR1 reads ENHRY; CDR2 reads SYGVKD. The CDR3 sequence is 13 residues long. The V gene lost 10 bases and the J gene lost 11 bases, with 23 bases spanning the gap. The CDR3 sequence is CATRDQVGVNAFF. CDR3 nucleotide sequence: TGTGCCACCCGGGATCAAGTCGGCGTAAACGCTTTCTTT.

This clonotype was picked up a small number of times. The chain has TRBV9 and TRBJ2-3, with TRBD1 identical over 8 bases. CDR3 size: 17 residues. J was trimmed by 0 bases and V by 4 bases; bases with no gene match: 10. Germline loops: CDR1 SGDLS, CDR2 YYNGEE. CDR3 nucleotide sequence: TGTGCCAGCAGCTCTTGGACAGGGACCACTAGCACAGATACGCAGTATTTT. Amino acid sequence: CASSSWTGTTSTDTQYF.

V is TRBV5-1 and J is TRBJ2-7; 10 bases align to TRBD1. Losses at the gene ends were 2 bases for V and 5 bases for J; bases not matched to a gene: 4. The CDR3 spans 14 residues. Germline-derived CDR1 and CDR2 are SGHRS and YFSETQ. The CDR3 region is CASSLGTGVDEQYF. The DNA of the CDR3 is TGCGCCAGCAGCTTAGGGACAGGGGTTGACGAGCAGTACTTC.

At least ten counts were recorded for this clonotype. V and J are TRBV11-2 and TRBJ2-1, with no clear D. Germline V lookup: CDR1 SGHAT, CDR2 FQNNGV. The ends were cut back, 5 bases at V and 5 bases at J, with 13 bases in the middle. The length of the CDR3 is 14 residues. The CDR3: CASSPLLFNNEQFF. The CDR3 DNA follows: TGTGCCAGCAGCCCACTACTATTCAACAATGAGCAGTTCTTC.

CDR3 nucleotide sequence: TGCGCCAGCAGCTTTGGAGGGGCTGGCAAAAACATTCAGTACTTC. Protein sequence: CASSFGGAGKNIQYF. The chain links TRBV5-1 to TRBJ2-4, with D perhaps matching TRBD2 (6 bases). V lost 2 bases to trimming and J lost 3 bases, with 12 bases between them. Germline values: CDR1 SGHRS, CDR2 YFSETQ. The CDR3 runs to 15 residues. The full variable domain, in which reference TRBV5-1 and TRBJ2-4 provide the parts outside the CDR3, is KAGVTQTPRYLIKTRGQQVTLSCSPISGHRSVSWYQQTPGQGLQFLFEYFSETQRNKGNFPGRFSGRQFSNSRSEMNVSTLELGDSALYLCASSFGGAGKNIQYFGAGTRLSVL.

This clonotype was seen at least ten times. The V and J genes are TRBV10-3 and TRBJ2-1; possible D gene TRBD2, 6 bases. This CDR3 spans 11 amino acids. Germline assignment: CDR1 ENHRY and CDR2 SYGVKD. Trimming shortened V by 10 bases and J by 5 bases, and 9 bases separated the two germline ends. DNA of the CDR3: TGTGCCACGGGAGAAAACAATGAGCAGTTCTTC. It yields the protein CATGENNEQFF.

This chain connects TRBV15 to TRBJ1-5, with 9 bases that match TRBD1. Germline V gives CDR1 LNHNV, CDR2 YYDKDF (reference sequence). Trimming cost V 0 bases and J 5 bases; bases outside gene matches: 11. There are 18 residues in the CDR3. This CDR3 is CATSRDPRRTGVDQPQHF. The CDR3 DNA is TGTGCCACCAGCAGAGATCCTCGAAGGACAGGGGTTGATCAGCCCCAGCATTTT.

This chain links TRBV2 with TRBJ2-3; 7 nucleotides align to TRBD2. Germline-derived CDR1 and CDR2 are SNHLY and FYNNEI. The junction had 12 bases not matched to a gene; V was cut back by 8 bases and J by 7 bases. The CDR3 spans 14 residues. In nucleotides, the CDR3 is TGTGCCAGCTCTGGTCGCGGGAGAACATATACGCAGTATTTT. Translation gives CASSGRGRTYTQYF.

This clonotype was seen only a few times. The V gene is TRBV6-5, the J gene TRBJ2-3; D unresolved. Germline CDR1 is MNHEY and CDR2 is SVGAGI. The V end lost 2 bases, the J end lost 0 bases, and 6 bases lay between the germline ends. There are 14 residues in the CDR3. The CDR3 spells CASSYAPSTDTQYF. The CDR3 bases are TGTGCCAGCAGTTACGCCCCAAGCACAGATACGCAGTATTTT.

The chain uses TRBV20-1 and TRBJ1-2, with D possibly matching TRBD1 (5 bases). This CDR3 has 12 residues. Germline CDR1 reads DFQATT; CDR2 reads SNEGSKA (reference sequence). V shed 3 bases and J shed 7 bases, with 12 bases lying between them. CDR3 coding DNA: TGCAGTGCTAGGACCTTTGGGGGTGGCTACACCTTC. Its translation: CSARTFGGGYTF.

This clonotype has a count of ten or more. The chain joins TRBV2 to TRBJ2-1; TRBD2 aligns across 10 bases. This CDR3 has 14 amino acids. Germline CDR1 reads SNHLY; CDR2 reads FYNNEI. Trimming at V came to 4 bases and at J to 7 bases, leaving 4 bases not matched to a gene. CDR3 loop: CASSGLAGENEQFF. As DNA, the CDR3 is TGTGCCAGCAGTGGACTAGCGGGTGAAAATGAGCAGTTCTTC.

A word on this clonotype: A read error may be the cause here, since a much bigger clone is one base away. The V call is TRBV28, the J call TRBJ2-3; D ambiguous. This CDR3 region has 16 residues. Per germline, CDR1 MDHEN and CDR2 SYDVKM. The CDR3 DNA reads as TGTGCCGGCAGTTTATTTCGACAATTGAGCACAGATACGCAGTATTTT. Protein sequence: CAGSLFRQLSTDTQYF.

The chain joins TRBV29-1 to TRBJ1-1; D gene ambiguous. The germline V gene has CDR1 SQVTM and CDR2 ANQGSEA. The CDR3 has 16 amino acids. Trimming removed 7 bases at V and 0 bases at J, with 21 bases between. The CDR3 DNA reads TGCAGCGCCCAAATAGTGGGTTGGGCCATGAACACTGAAGCTTTCTTT. It is translated as CSAQIVGWAMNTEAFF.

The chain employs TRBV12-5 and TRBJ1-2; D is ambiguous. Germline V lookup: CDR1 LGHNT, CDR2 FRNRAP. V dropped 1 base and J dropped 3 bases, with 6 bases sitting between them. The CDR3 contains 13 residues. The chain's CDR3 is CASGLGGDYGYTF. The DNA of the CDR3 is TGTGCTAGTGGTTTGGGCGGGGACTATGGCTACACCTTC.

A remark on this clonotype: A much larger clone lies one base from this, so it may be a read error. The chain combines TRBV27 with TRBJ2-2, with no clear D. CDR3 length: 14 residues. Germline loops: CDR1 MNHEY, CDR2 SMNVEV (reference sequence). The CDR3 DNA reads as TGTGCCGGCAGTTCCTTCAGTGCCACCGGGGAGCTGTTTTTT. Its protein is CAGSSFSATGELFF.

A remark on this clonotype: This may be a read error: a much more frequent sequence differs by one nucleotide. V usage is TRBV3-1 and J usage is TRBJ2-7; the D gene is possibly TRBD1 (5 bases). CDR1 and CDR2 (germline): LGHDT, YNNKEL (reference sequence). V was cut by 10 bases and J by 2 bases, with 12 bases left in between. The CDR3 is 12 residues long. The CDR3 loop is CATGADPYEQYF. The CDR3 nucleotides are TGTGCCACTGGGGCAGATCCCTACGAGCAGTACTTC.

This clonotype showed up just a few times. Compared with germline, one end of the junction differs, possibly owing to a read error. The rearrangement links TRBV7-9 to TRBJ1-1, with D uncertain. Germline-derived CDR1 and CDR2 are SEHNR and FQNEAQ (reference sequence). CDR3 length equals 11 residues. This CDR3 is CASSFSPGVHF. The CDR3 coding sequence is TGTGCCAGCAGCTTCAGCCCGGGAGTTCATTTT.

This clonotype was detected a few times. J is TRBJ2-3 and V is TRBV6-2 or TRBV6-3, with a possible D match to TRBD2 (5 bases). The germline gives CDR1 MNHEY, CDR2 SVGEGT. V was clipped by 2 bases and J by 8 bases, with 5 bases between them. This CDR3 has 11 amino acids. The CDR3 sequence is CASSYAGTQYF. As DNA, the CDR3 is TGTGCCAGCAGTTACGCGGGTACGCAGTATTTT.

This chain links TRBV5-1 with TRBJ2-2, with a possible D match to TRBD2 (5 bases). The germline gives CDR1 SGHRS, CDR2 YFSETQ. V lost 0 bases and J lost 6, with 12 bases in between. The length of the CDR3 is 15 residues. The CDR3 spells CASSLGSVVSGELFF. The DNA of the CDR3 is TGCGCCAGCAGCTTGGGTAGCGTTGTTTCCGGGGAGCTGTTTTTT.

There are a few counts of this clonotype. V gene TRBV20-1 combines with J gene TRBJ1-4, with D unresolved. Germline V gives CDR1 DFQATT, CDR2 SNEGSKA (reference sequence). The CDR3 sequence is 12 residues long. This CDR3 reads CAFRATNEKLFF. CDR3 DNA sequence: TGCGCCTTTAGAGCAACTAATGAAAAACTGTTTTTT.